A single sample gave rise to the 20 T cell receptor beta chains below, sequenced in a study of response to subunit inactivated influenza vaccine. TCRdb reanalysed the RT-PCR reads using MiXCR and keeps one entry per CDR3 protein. The sample carries roughly 170,000 distinct CDR3 sequences, around 9% recorded once. Specimen: non-naive T cells sorted from PBMCs, collected on the day of vaccination. Every receptor here comes from a man aged 45-60 years who received an inactivated influenza vaccine.

This clonotype came up many times. The chain has TRBV29-1 and TRBJ2-5; TRBD1 agrees at 11 bases. Germline assignment: CDR1 SQVTM and CDR2 ANQGSEA. CDR3 size: 15 residues. V lost 6 bases to trimming and J lost 0 bases; unmatched junction nucleotides: 6. The CDR3 loop is CSVTSDRGHQETQYF. The CDR3 DNA is TGCAGCGTCACCTCGGACAGGGGGCACCAAGAGACCCAGTACTTC.

This clonotype was seen a handful of times. The rearrangement links TRBV24-1 to TRBJ2-1, with a possible D match to TRBD2 (6 bases). V gave up 5 bases and J gave up 2 bases, with 15 bases separating them. CDR3 length: 16 amino acids. Germline V gene sequence: CDR1 KGHDR, CDR2 SFDVKD. The CDR3 coding sequence is TGTGCCACCAGTGCCCCCGACGGGAGTCCCTACAATGAGCAGTTCTTC. Encoded protein: CATSAPDGSPYNEQFF.

The chain employs TRBV15 and TRBJ2-5; D uncertain. The CDR3 length is 15 residues. Looked up from germline, CDR1 is LNHNV and CDR2 is YYDKDF (reference sequence). With 0 bases removed from V and 1 base from J, the gap between germline ends came to 9 bases. CDR3 amino acids: CATSRDPQAQETQYF. The CDR3 DNA is TGTGCCACCAGCAGAGATCCCCAGGCCCAAGAGACCCAGTACTTC.

This clonotype appeared many times. V and J are TRBV7-6 and TRBJ1-6; D remains unclear. The V and J ends lost 2 bases and 6 bases respectively, with 11 bases between them. The germline CDR1 and CDR2 sequences are SGHVS and FNYEAQ. The length of the CDR3 is 15 residues. For the CDR3, the DNA is TGTGCCAGCAGCTTAAGGCCGGGAGGTAATTCACCCCTCCACTTT. The encoded protein is CASSLRPGGNSPLHF.

There are many counts of this clonotype. CDR3 residues: CASRTGTGGNEQFF. The DNA for the CDR3 is TGTGCCAGCAGGACCGGGACAGGGGGCAATGAGCAGTTCTTC. V is TRBV12-3 or TRBV12-4 and J is TRBJ2-1, with 11 bases matching TRBD1. The CDR3 sequence is 14 residues long. Trimming at V came to 6 bases and at J to 6 bases, leaving 4 bases not matched to a gene.

This clonotype has more than one count but fewer than ten. This sequence joins TRBV11-2 and TRBJ2-1; a weak D match, TRBD2 (5 bases). In germline, CDR1 is SGHAT, CDR2 FQNNGV. The CDR3 contains 15 residues. V gave up 0 bases and J gave up 1 base, with 7 bases separating them. CDR3 amino acids: CASSLELASYNEQFF. Written as DNA, the CDR3 is TGTGCCAGCAGCTTAGAATTAGCGTCCTACAATGAGCAGTTCTTC.

The genes are TRBV6-1 and TRBJ1-5; 8 bases are a match to TRBD1. J lost 7 bases, V lost 5 bases, and 7 bases had no gene match. Germline CDR1 reads MNHNS; CDR2 reads SASEGT. The CDR3 spans 14 residues. The CDR3 region is CASSLDRGGQPQHF. The CDR3 bases are TGTGCCAGCAGTCTTGACAGGGGAGGGCAGCCCCAGCATTTT.

This clonotype has only a few counts. This chain uses TRBV5-1 with TRBJ2-3; the D gene is possibly TRBD2 (5 bases). V was trimmed by 0 bases and J by 6 bases, leaving 14 bases between them. Germline V CDR1 and CDR2: SGHRS, YFSETQ. The CDR3 covers 15 residues. CDR3 region: CASSLGGSSDDTQYF. DNA for the CDR3: TGCGCCAGCAGCTTGGGAGGGAGTAGTGACGATACGCAGTATTTT.

This clonotype was picked up a small number of times. The chain links TRBV7-8 to TRBJ2-5; TRBD1 might be the D (5 bases). This CDR3 has 18 residues. Trimming removed 5 bases from V and 1 base from J, with 23 bases in between. The germline V gene encodes CDR1 SGHVS and CDR2 FQNEAQ. This CDR3 reads CASSPTRRTRGGQETQYF. CDR3 DNA sequence: TGTGCCAGCAGCCCCACGCGACGGACAAGGGGCGGCCAAGAGACCCAGTACTTC.

This clonotype has at least ten counts. V usage is TRBV29-1 and J usage is TRBJ2-7; maybe TRBD2 (5 bases). Germline CDR1 is SQVTM and CDR2 is ANQGSEA. Trimming took off 5 bases at V and 0 bases at J, with 11 bases between the two ends. CDR3 size: 13 residues. CDR3 loop: CSVWTANSYEQYF. For the CDR3, the DNA is TGCAGCGTTTGGACTGCTAACTCCTACGAGCAGTACTTC.

The chain joins TRBV11-2 to TRBJ1-1, with a weak D call TRBD1 (6 bases). Per the germline V gene, CDR1 is SGHAT and CDR2 is FQNNGV. The CDR3 runs to 14 residues. V lost 1 base, J lost 7 bases, and 13 bases lay in between. CDR3 region: CASSLGDTRYEAFF. The CDR3 nucleotides read TGTGCCAGCAGCTTAGGGGACACGCGCTATGAAGCTTTCTTT.

CDR3 coding DNA: TGCAGCGTTAAGGGGACTAGCGGGAGAGCGGGCTCCTACAATGAGCAGTTCTTC. Its translation: CSVKGTSGRAGSYNEQFF. The V gene is TRBV29-1, the J gene TRBJ2-1; TRBD2 matches at 14 bases. Unmatched junction bases numbered 9, after V lost 5 bases and J lost 0 bases. The CDR3 has 18 amino acids. Per germline, CDR1 SQVTM and CDR2 ANQGSEA.

V gene TRBV10-3 combines with J gene TRBJ2-7; 8 bases line up with TRBD1. Germline V gene sequence: CDR1 ENHRY, CDR2 SYGVKD. V gave up 0 bases and J gave up 3 bases; unmatched junction bases: 7. The CDR3 length is 16 residues. CDR3 sequence reads: CAISESRGTGYYEQYF. The CDR3 DNA sequence: TGTGCCATCAGTGAGTCCCGCGGGACAGGCTACTACGAGCAGTACTTC.

This clonotype was detected many times. The chain's CDR3 is CASTGQVYNEQFF. DNA of the CDR3: TGTGCCAGCACCGGACAGGTATACAATGAGCAGTTCTTC. V is TRBV5-6 and J is TRBJ2-1; 7 bases agree with TRBD1. Trimming took 6 bases from V and 4 from J; bases not matched to a gene: 4. This CDR3 has 13 amino acids. The V gene's germline CDR1 is SGHDT and CDR2 YYEEEE.

This clonotype was seen a handful of times. V gene TRBV7-9 combines with J gene TRBJ1-6, with TRBD1 matching over 8 bases. The CDR3 covers 15 residues. CDR1 SEHNR and CDR2 FQNEAQ come from the germline V gene (reference sequence). With 6 bases clipped from V and 10 bases from J, the junction kept 11 bases outside the gene matches. The chain's CDR3 is CASSRDRLKSSPLHF. Here the CDR3 DNA reads TGTGCCAGCAGTCGGGACAGGTTAAAGTCATCACCCCTCCACTTT.

This clonotype was picked up one time. The chain is built from TRBV20-1 and TRBJ1-6; 9 nucleotides agree with TRBD1. The CDR3 has 16 residues. Germline V gene sequence: CDR1 DFQATT, CDR2 SNEGSKA (reference sequence). J gave up 7 bases and V 4 bases, and 11 bases lay outside the gene matches. The CDR3 coding sequence is TGCAGTGCTATCACCGGGACAGGGATTGTGAATTCACCCCTCCACTTT. It yields the protein CSAITGTGIVNSPLHF.

This clonotype has just a few counts. V gene TRBV12-3 or TRBV12-4 combines with J gene TRBJ2-1; D possibly corresponds to TRBD1 (5 bases). Between the trimmed V and J ends, which lost 6 bases and 0 bases, there was a span of 15 bases. The CDR3 loop spans 16 amino acids. Written as DNA, the CDR3 is TGTGCCAGCAGCCCTGGACACCTAAGCTCCTACAATGAGCAGTTCTTC. Translation gives CASSPGHLSSYNEQFF.

This chain uses TRBV24-1 with TRBJ2-1; 13 bases fit TRBD2. Germline assignment: CDR1 KGHDR and CDR2 SFDVKD. The V gene end was trimmed by 3 bases and the J gene end by 5 bases; junction bases not matched to a gene: 12. The CDR3 runs 19 residues. CDR3 nucleotides: TGTGCCACCAGTGATCCCGCGAGGGTTGGACTAGCGGGAGACAATGAGCAGTTCTTC. Amino acid sequence: CATSDPARVGLAGDNEQFF.

This chain uses TRBV6-1 with TRBJ2-7, with D possibly being TRBD1 or TRBD2 (6 bases each). Germline CDR1 and CDR2: MNHNS and SASEGT. The CDR3 is 13 amino acids. V shed 5 bases and J shed 6 bases, with 14 bases lying between them. CDR3 sequence reads: CASSTQGGGEQYF. CDR3 DNA sequence: TGTGCCAGCAGTACACAGGGAGGAGGCGAGCAGTACTTC.

The chain links TRBV28 to TRBJ1-2; D remains unclear. The CDR3 sequence is 18 residues long. Trimming pared 1 base from V and 1 base from J, leaving 19 bases between. Germline CDR1 is MDHEN and CDR2 is SYDVKM. CDR3 sequence: CASSLLWEPEGVNYGYTF. The CDR3 coding sequence is TGTGCCAGCAGTTTATTGTGGGAACCGGAAGGAGTTAACTATGGCTACACCTTC.